The 30 T cell receptor beta chains listed next were all sequenced from one sample in a study of OX40 agonist ivuxolimab in advanced cancers. Assay: immunoSEQ multiplex PCR; the TCRdb copy retains only in-frame clones and omits some. Altogether tens of thousands of clones are present, roughly four fifths being singletons, with the ten largest covering roughly 3.3%. This sample comprised CD4+ or CD8+ T cells sorted from blood, obtained in a trial of the OX40 agonist ivuxolimab. The receptor set was obtained from an adult with an advanced solid tumor such as melanoma, head and neck, liver or kidney cancer.

The V and J genes are TRBV10-3 and TRBJ1-3; TRBD1 aligns across 9 bases. Germline CDR1 is ENHRY and CDR2 is SYGVKD. V shed 4 bases and J 3 bases; nucleotides not matched to a gene: 7. The CDR3 spans 16 residues. The CDR3 nucleotides read TGTGCCATCAGTGGAACAGGGGGCGCTTATGGAAACACCATATATTTT. Translation gives CAISGTGGAYGNTIYF.

This clone occurred once. This chain uses TRBV11-2 with TRBJ1-6, with D unresolved. The V end was cut by 2 bases, the J end by 7 bases, with 12 bases between. Germline lookup yields CDR1 SGHAT and CDR2 FQNNGV. The CDR3 contains 15 residues. As DNA, the CDR3 is TGTGCCAGCAGCTTATTACCGGCAGCGAATTCACCCCTCCACTTT. Its protein is CASSLLPAANSPLHF.

The rearrangement uses TRBV11-2 and TRBJ2-7, with 7 bases aligning to TRBD1. The CDR3 runs 14 residues. V gave up 6 bases and J gave up 4 bases; unmatched junction bases: 9. Per the germline V gene, CDR1 is SGHAT and CDR2 is FQNNGV. CDR3 in amino acids: CASRGPGTAYEQYF. The CDR3 DNA reads TGTGCCAGCAGGGGGCCGGGGACAGCATACGAGCAGTACTTC.

This rearrangement joins TRBV15 to TRBJ2-6; D could derive from TRBD1 or TRBD2 (5 bases each). In germline, CDR1 is LNHNV, CDR2 YYDKDF (reference sequence). The V and J ends lost 0 bases and 4 bases respectively, with 10 bases between them. The CDR3 contains 16 residues. CDR3 loop: CATSREGVRGANVLTF. DNA for the CDR3: TGTGCCACCAGCAGAGAGGGGGTAAGGGGGGCCAACGTCCTGACTTTC.

This chain uses TRBV28 with TRBJ2-3, with TRBD2 matching 10 bases. The J segment lost 1 base and the V segment lost 9 bases, leaving 7 bases of the junction unmatched. Germline V gene data show CDR1 as MDHEN and CDR2 as SYDVKM. The CDR3 contains 15 residues. The DNA for the CDR3 is TGTGCCAGGACCACTAGCGGGACCCGCACAGATACGCAGTATTTT. Translated: CARTTSGTRTDTQYF.

The chain couples TRBV28 to TRBJ2-7, with D unclear. From germline, CDR1 is MDHEN and CDR2 SYDVKM. This CDR3 is 11 amino acids long. The V gene lost 6 bases and the J gene lost 6 bases, with 9 bases spanning the gap. This chain's CDR3 is CASSTGTEQYF. The CDR3 bases are TGTGCCAGCAGCACTGGCACCGAGCAGTACTTC.

This clone was seen once. V usage is TRBV5-6 and J usage is TRBJ1-5, with 8 bases identical to TRBD1. Unmatched junction bases numbered 5, after V lost 0 bases and J lost 6 bases. Germline V CDR1 and CDR2: SGHDT, YYEEEE. There are 15 residues in the CDR3. This CDR3 is CASSLGQGAGQPQHF. The CDR3 nucleotides read TGTGCCAGCAGCTTGGGTCAGGGGGCCGGTCAGCCCCAGCATTTT.

This clone appeared many times. CDR3 sequence: CASSRGAPIDGYTF. In nucleotides, the CDR3 is TGTGCCAGCAGCAGGGGAGCTCCCATCGATGGCTACACCTTC. V gene TRBV5-6 combines with J gene TRBJ1-2, with D possibly TRBD1 on 5 matching bases. CDR3 length: 14 residues. Germline V gene data show CDR1 as SGHDT and CDR2 as YYEEEE. Trimming left V 4 bases short and J 6 bases short, with 16 bases between. The entire variable domain, with the rest obtained from reference TRBV5-6 and TRBJ1-2, is as follows: DAGVTQSPTHLIKTRGQQVTLRCSPKSGHDTVSWYQQALGQGPQFIFQYYEEEERQRGNFPDRFSGHQFPNYSSELNVNALLLGDSALYLCASSRGAPIDGYTFGSGTRLTVV.

The J gene is TRBJ1-6, the V gene TRBV9; D gene uncertain. CDR1 and CDR2 from the germline V gene are SGDLS and YYNGEE. This CDR3 contains 15 residues. V was shortened by 4 bases and J by 6 bases, with 14 bases between the two germline ends. CDR3 DNA sequence: TGTGCCAGCAGCCCTCGGGAGTCTCCTAATTCACCCCTCCACTTT. It encodes CASSPRESPNSPLHF. Full variable domain (rest looked up from reference TRBV9 and TRBJ1-6): DSGVTQTPKHLITATGQRVTLRCSPRSGDLSVYWYQQSLDQGLQFLIQYYNGEERAKGNILERFSAQQFPDLHSELNLSSLELGDSALYFCASSPRESPNSPLHFGNGTRLTVT.

The chain has TRBV28 and TRBJ1-2; the D gene is possibly TRBD1 (5 bases). The CDR3 consists of 15 residues. Trimming left V 2 bases short and J 5 bases short, with 15 bases between. The germline V gene encodes CDR1 MDHEN and CDR2 SYDVKM. CDR3: CASSLGGEGLYGYTF. In nucleotides, the CDR3 is TGTGCCAGCAGTTTAGGAGGGGAGGGCCTATATGGCTACACCTTC.

The chain links TRBV7-3 to TRBJ2-5; 7 nucleotides line up with TRBD2. This CDR3 spans 15 amino acids. V gave up 5 bases and J gave up 1 base; unmatched junction bases: 7. Germline loops: CDR1 SGHTA, CDR2 FQGTGA. CDR3 in DNA: TGTGCCAGCAGCCTCGTGGGGAGGGCCCAAGAGACCCAGTACTTC. Translation gives CASSLVGRAQETQYF.

This clone has just a few counts. This chain joins TRBV6-5 and TRBJ1-4, with no clear D. The germline V gene encodes CDR1 MNHEY and CDR2 SVGAGI. The CDR3 has 13 residues. Trimming cost V 5 bases and J 5 bases, with 9 bases left between them. CDR3 nucleotide sequence: TGTGCCAGCAGTGGCAGTGTGAATGAAAAACTGTTTTTT. Amino acids: CASSGSVNEKLFF.

This clone was observed a handful of times. The chain links TRBV4-1 to TRBJ1-5; no clear D gene. Germline V gives CDR1 MGHRA, CDR2 YSYEKL. V was shortened by 0 bases and J by 7 bases, with 13 bases between the two germline ends. The CDR3 is 15 residues long. DNA of the CDR3: TGCGCCAGCAGCCAAGAGACGGTGAGTGGACAGCCCCAGCATTTT. Translating it yields CASSQETVSGQPQHF.

This rearrangement joins TRBV4-2 to TRBJ2-1, with TRBD2 matching over 14 bases. V lost 0 bases to trimming and J lost 6 bases; unmatched junction nucleotides: 1. This CDR3 region has 16 residues. Per germline, CDR1 LGHNA and CDR2 YNFKEQ. The CDR3 sequence: CASSQDGTSGGNEQFF. In nucleotides, the CDR3 is TGTGCCAGCAGCCAAGACGGGACTAGCGGGGGCAATGAGCAGTTCTTC.

V is TRBV19 and J is TRBJ2-3; D gene unclear. V lost 5 bases, J lost 0 bases, and 12 bases lay in between. CDR1 is LNHDA, CDR2 SQIVND, per germline (reference sequence). The CDR3 totals 15 residues. The CDR3 sequence: CASSPTWKSTDTQYF. CDR3 DNA: TGTGCCAGTAGTCCGACGTGGAAAAGCACAGATACGCAGTATTTT.

The chain links TRBV7-2 to TRBJ2-3, with 8 bases identical to TRBD1. Trimming cost V 5 bases and J 4 bases; bases outside gene matches: 8. The CDR3 covers 15 residues. CDR1 is SGHTA, CDR2 FQGNSA, per germline. CDR3 loop: CASSRQGTGADTQYF. In nucleotides, the CDR3 is TGTGCCAGCAGCCGACAGGGGACGGGGGCAGATACGCAGTATTTT.

V is TRBV7-2 and J is TRBJ1-3; no clear D. V was pared by 4 bases and J by 4 bases, with 8 bases between. The CDR3 consists of 13 residues. Germline V CDR1 and CDR2: SGHTA, FQGNSA. CDR3 sequence: CASSSDQGNTIYF. CDR3 in DNA: TGTGCCAGCAGCTCCGATCAGGGAAACACCATATATTTT.

The rearrangement uses TRBV10-3 and TRBJ1-2, with a possible D match to TRBD1 (5 bases). V was pared by 6 bases and J by 3 bases, with 11 bases between. The V gene's germline CDR1 is ENHRY and CDR2 SYGVKD. This CDR3 region has 13 residues. In nucleotides, the CDR3 is TGTGCCATCAGCTTCGGGGGGGACTATGGCTACACCTTC. It specifies CAISFGGDYGYTF.

J is TRBJ2-1 and V is TRBV7-2; D is perhaps TRBD1 or TRBD2 (5 bases each). Trimming pared 2 bases from V and 7 bases from J, leaving 9 bases between. The germline V gene encodes CDR1 SGHTA and CDR2 FQGNSA. The CDR3 is 13 amino acids. CDR3 in DNA: TGTGCCAGCAGCTTAATGGGGGAGAATGAGCAGTTCTTC. Encoded protein: CASSLMGENEQFF.

This sequence joins TRBV18 and TRBJ2-5; D not certain. The CDR3 sequence is 14 residues long. The V gene's germline CDR1 is KGHSH and CDR2 LQKENI. Trimming pared 2 bases from V and 11 bases from J, leaving 18 bases between. The DNA of the CDR3 is TGTGCCAGCTCACCAACATTGGACGCTCGAGCACAGTACTTC. Its translation: CASSPTLDARAQYF. The entire variable domain, with the rest obtained from reference TRBV18 and TRBJ2-5, is as follows: NAGVMQNPRHLVRRRGQEARLRCSPMKGHSHVYWYRQLPEEGLKFMVYLQKENIIDESGMPKERFSAEFPKEGPSILRIQQVVRGDSAAYFCASSPTLDARAQYFGPGTRLLVL.

The CDR3 sequence is CASSTPGSSGNTEAFF. CDR3 sequence (DNA): TGTGCCAGCAGCACCCCCGGGTCATCGGGCAACACTGAAGCTTTCTTT. The chain is built from TRBV9 and TRBJ1-1; D is uncertain. Per the germline V gene, CDR1 is SGDLS and CDR2 is YYNGEE. Deletions cut 4 bases from V and 2 bases from J, with 18 bases between. This CDR3 comprises 16 residues. Combining the CDR3 with reference TRBV9 and TRBJ1-1 gives the whole variable domain DSGVTQTPKHLITATGQRVTLRCSPRSGDLSVYWYQQSLDQGLQFLIQYYNGEERAKGNILERFSAQQFPDLHSELNLSSLELGDSALYFCASSTPGSSGNTEAFFGQGTRLTVV.

A single count supports this clone. The rearrangement joins TRBV28 to TRBJ2-2; D gene unclear. The germline V gene encodes CDR1 MDHEN and CDR2 SYDVKM. CDR3 length: 12 residues. V was trimmed by 4 bases and J by 9 bases, leaving 9 bases between them. The CDR3 bases are TGTGCCAGCAGTTCTATCATCAGGGAGCTGTTTTTT. Its translation: CASSSIIRELFF.

The V call is TRBV4-2, the J call TRBJ2-5, with 8 bases identical to TRBD2. Germline V gene sequence: CDR1 LGHNA, CDR2 YNFKEQ. The length of the CDR3 is 14 residues. Trimming at V came to 4 bases and at J to 4 bases, leaving 5 bases not matched to a gene. In nucleotides, the CDR3 is TGTGCCAGCAGCCCGGGAGCGGGGGTAGAGACCCAGTACTTC. Its translation is CASSPGAGVETQYF.

The V call is TRBV29-1, the J call TRBJ1-5; 9 bases match TRBD1. This CDR3 is built from 13 residues. In germline, CDR1 is SQVTM, CDR2 ANQGSEA. The J segment lost 5 bases and the V segment lost 7 bases, leaving 6 bases of the junction unmatched. This CDR3 is CSGSQGADQPQHF. In DNA form, the CDR3 reads TGCAGCGGTTCACAGGGGGCGGATCAGCCCCAGCATTTT.

The gene calls are TRBV2 and TRBJ1-3; D gene ambiguous. Germline CDR1 is SNHLY and CDR2 is FYNNEI. Trimming took 6 bases from V and 0 from J, leaving 9 bases between them. The CDR3 extends over 14 amino acids. The CDR3 here is CASRLGNSGNTIYF. The CDR3 DNA reads TGTGCCAGCAGGTTGGGAAACTCTGGAAACACCATATATTTT.

The V gene is TRBV7-3, the J gene TRBJ2-2, with D perhaps TRBD1 (6 bases). The germline CDR1 and CDR2 sequences are SGHTA and FQGTGA. The CDR3 length is 17 residues. The ends were cut back, 5 bases at V and 0 bases at J, with 16 bases in the middle. CDR3 nucleotide sequence: TGTGCCAGCAGCCACCCTAGTGGGGGCGCGAACACCGGGGAGCTGTTTTTT. Protein: CASSHPSGGANTGELFF.

This chain connects TRBV7-2 to TRBJ1-6; D may be TRBD1 (6 bases). Per germline, CDR1 SGHTA and CDR2 FQGNSA. V was cut by 6 bases and J by 10 bases, with 13 bases left in between. This CDR3 is 13 amino acids long. The CDR3 is CASRTGLGSPLHF. The CDR3 DNA is TGTGCCAGCAGAACAGGGTTAGGATCACCCCTCCACTTT. The full variable domain, with the rest looked up from reference TRBV7-2 and TRBJ1-6, is GAGVSQSPSNKVTEKGKDVELRCDPISGHTALYWYRQSLGQGLEFLIYFQGNSAPDKSGLPSDRFSAERTGGSVSTLTIQRTQQEDSAVYLCASRTGLGSPLHFGNGTRLTVT.

The rearrangement joins TRBV30 to TRBJ2-3; D could derive from TRBD1 or TRBD2 (5 bases each). Germline-derived CDR1 and CDR2 are GTSNPN and SVGIG (reference sequence). CDR3 size: 10 residues. V was shortened by 5 bases and J by 9 bases, with 9 bases between the two germline ends. The CDR3 region has the DNA TGTGCCTGGGGGGGAGACACGCAGTATTTT. Amino acids: CAWGGDTQYF. Supplemented by reference TRBV30 and TRBJ2-3, the full variable domain reads SQTIHQWPATLVQPVGSPLSLECTVEGTSNPNLYWYRQAAGRGLQLLFYSVGIGQISSEVPQNLSASRPQDRQFILSSKKLLLSDSGFYLCAWGGDTQYFGPGTRLTVL.

The V and J genes are TRBV7-8 and TRBJ2-3; 14 bases match TRBD2. J lost 5 bases, V lost 0 bases, and 7 bases had no gene match. This CDR3 has 18 amino acids. Germline V gene lookup returns CDR1 SGHVS and CDR2 FQNEAQ. Written as DNA, the CDR3 is TGTGCCAGCAGCTTAGCGCTGGGACTAGCGGGGGCGGGAGATACGCAGTATTTT. Translated: CASSLALGLAGAGDTQYF.

CDR3 bases: TGTGCCAGCTCACTTATACAGGAACCTAACTATGGCTACACCTTC. Translated: CASSLIQEPNYGYTF. The V gene is TRBV18, the J gene TRBJ1-2; maybe TRBD1 (5 bases). The germline V and J ends were trimmed by 4 bases and 0 bases, with 12 bases remaining between them. This CDR3 spans 15 amino acids. Per the germline V gene, CDR1 is KGHSH and CDR2 is LQKENI.